This entry lists 4 T cell receptor beta chains sequenced from one sample in a study of CD8+CD57+ T cells in acquired aplastic anemia. Patients selected for sequencing had displayed CD8+CD57+ cell expansion by flow cytometry. TCR beta VDJ and CDR3 profiling used genomic DNA as template. TCRdb itself ran the reads through MiXCR, one entry per CDR3 protein. Of over 150,000 distinct CDR3 sequences in the sample, less than 60% were seen once. The sample taken for sequencing was sorted CD4+, CD8+, or CD8+CD57+ T cells (not recorded which) from PBMCs. The receptors stem from a human donor with aplastic anemia.

This clonotype has a count of ten or more. The genes are TRBV5-1 and TRBJ2-7, with D possibly matching TRBD1 (6 bases). V was trimmed by 4 bases and J by 3 bases, leaving 14 bases between them. There are 14 residues in the CDR3. Per germline, CDR1 SGHRS and CDR2 YFSETQ. CDR3 nucleotides: TGCGCCAGCAGCCATGGGGGACAAGGCTACGAGCAGTACTTC. Translated, it gives CASSHGGQGYEQYF.

The chain employs TRBV25-1 and TRBJ2-6; 12 bases line up with TRBD1. This CDR3 region has 18 residues. Trimming at V came to 4 bases and at J to 1 base, leaving 5 bases not matched to a gene. Per germline, CDR1 MGHDK and CDR2 SYGVNS. CDR3 sequence: CASSAGTGGISGANVLTF. The CDR3 DNA sequence: TGTGCCAGCAGTGCCGGGACAGGGGGCATTTCTGGGGCCAACGTCCTGACTTTC.

This clonotype was detected ten times or more. The chain combines TRBV19 with TRBJ2-1, with TRBD1 identical over 9 bases. There are 17 residues in the CDR3. J gave up 7 bases and V 2 bases, and 12 bases lay outside the gene matches. Germline CDR1 and CDR2: LNHDA and SQIVND (reference sequence). The CDR3 DNA follows: TGTGCCAGTAGTATAAGGCTGGGACAGGGAGCGACGAATGAGCAGTTCTTC. Amino acids: CASSIRLGQGATNEQFF.

This clonotype was seen at least ten times. The chain has TRBV24-1 and TRBJ2-2, with 8 bases identical to TRBD1. From germline, CDR1 is KGHDR and CDR2 SFDVKD. This CDR3 is 13 amino acids long. With V trimmed by 9 bases and J by 1 base, 0 bases remained unmatched. As DNA, the CDR3 is TGTGCCACCGGACAGGGGAACACCGGGGAGCTGTTTTTT. It yields the protein CATGQGNTGELFF.